This TCR beta chain was sequenced in a study of PD-1 blockade in mismatch repair-deficient tumors. Study conclusions and caveats: Tumor-resident clones, often undetectable pretreatment in blood, expanded then contracted after pembrolizumab.

Comment on this clone: The antigen is not known.

Libraries were prepared by immunoSEQ multiplex PCR; TCRdb keeps only in-frame clonotypes and omits some of them. The data hold around 38,000 clones, with more than 75% observed a single time. The source of this sequence is an adult with mismatch repair-deficient cancer. Material: peripheral blood, obtained 4 weeks after starting pembrolizumab.

The CDR3 DNA follows: TGCGCCAGCAGCTCGGGACAGGGGGACCAGCCCCAGCATTTT. This encodes CASSSGQGDQPQHF. This chain links TRBV5-1 with TRBJ1-5; 11 bases map to TRBD1. The germline gives CDR1 SGHRS, CDR2 YFSETQ. V was clipped by 3 bases and J by 7 bases; unmatched bases: 3. This CDR3 is built from 14 residues. The entire variable domain, with the rest obtained from reference TRBV5-1 and TRBJ1-5, is as follows: KAGVTQTPRYLIKTRGQQVTLSCSPISGHRSVSWYQQTPGQGLQFLFEYFSETQRNKGNFPGRFSGRQFSNSRSEMNVSTLELGDSALYLCASSSGQGDQPQHFGDGTRLSIL.